The source of this T cell receptor beta chain is a study of yellow fever vaccine responses in identical twins. Germline values: CDR1 DFQATT, CDR2 SNEGSKA (reference sequence). Trimming removed 0 bases at V and 1 base at J, with 2 bases between. The CDR3 has 12 amino acids. TCRdb re-analysed the RT-PCR reads in MiXCR, keeping a single row per CDR3 protein. The data show 3,000 to 3,500 distinct CDR3 sequences, around nine tenths seen once. Of note for this clonotype: As yet, its antigen is unknown.

Study conclusions and caveats: Convergence reportedly seemed to mark part of the twins' vaccine T cell response, with personalization marking the rest.

The chain links TRBV20-1 to TRBJ2-3, with D unresolved. Here the sequenced sample was T cells from blood (PBMCs), unsorted or a sorted subset (not recorded which), taken before or after yellow fever vaccination (not recorded which). The clonotype comes from a woman aged 18 to 35 who received the yellow fever vaccine. CDR3 residues: CSARDRTDTQYF. CDR3 nucleotide sequence: TGCAGTGCTAGAGACCGCACAGATACGCAGTATTTT.